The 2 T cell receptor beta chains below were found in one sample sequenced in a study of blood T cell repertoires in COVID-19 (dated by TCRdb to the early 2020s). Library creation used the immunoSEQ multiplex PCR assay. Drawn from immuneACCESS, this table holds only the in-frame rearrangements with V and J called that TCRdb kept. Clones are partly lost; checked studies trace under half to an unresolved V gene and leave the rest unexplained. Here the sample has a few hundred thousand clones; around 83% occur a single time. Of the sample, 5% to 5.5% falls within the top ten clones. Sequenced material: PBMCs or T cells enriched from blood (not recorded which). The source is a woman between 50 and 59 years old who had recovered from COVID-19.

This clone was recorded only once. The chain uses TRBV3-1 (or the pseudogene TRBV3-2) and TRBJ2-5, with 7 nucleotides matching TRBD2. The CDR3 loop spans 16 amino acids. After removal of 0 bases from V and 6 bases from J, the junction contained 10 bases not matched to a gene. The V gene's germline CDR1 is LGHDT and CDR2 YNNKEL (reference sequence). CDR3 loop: CASSQERLAIRQTQYF. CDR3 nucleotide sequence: TGTGCCAGCAGCCAAGAACGACTAGCCATCCGTCAGACCCAGTACTTC.

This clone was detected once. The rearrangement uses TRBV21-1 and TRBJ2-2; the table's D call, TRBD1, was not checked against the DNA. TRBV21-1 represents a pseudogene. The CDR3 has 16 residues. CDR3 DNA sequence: TGTGCCAGCAGCAAAGGAGGACAGGCGAACACCGGGGAGCTGTTTTTT. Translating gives CASSKGGQANTGELFF.